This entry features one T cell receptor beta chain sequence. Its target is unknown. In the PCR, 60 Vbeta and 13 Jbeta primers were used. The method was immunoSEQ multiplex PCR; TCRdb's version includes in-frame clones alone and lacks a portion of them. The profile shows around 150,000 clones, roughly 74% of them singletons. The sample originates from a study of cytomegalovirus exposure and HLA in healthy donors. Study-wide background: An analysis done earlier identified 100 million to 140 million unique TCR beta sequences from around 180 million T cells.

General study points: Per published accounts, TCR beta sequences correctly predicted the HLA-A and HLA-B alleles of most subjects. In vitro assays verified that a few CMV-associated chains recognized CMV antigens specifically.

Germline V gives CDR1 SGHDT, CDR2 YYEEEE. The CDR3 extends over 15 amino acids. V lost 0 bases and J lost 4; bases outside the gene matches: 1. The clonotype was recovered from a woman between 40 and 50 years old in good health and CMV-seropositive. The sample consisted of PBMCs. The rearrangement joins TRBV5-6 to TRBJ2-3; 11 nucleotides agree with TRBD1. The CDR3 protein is CASSLGTGGPDTQYF. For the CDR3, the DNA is TGTGCCAGCAGCTTGGGGACAGGGGGCCCAGATACGCAGTATTTT.